Listed below are T cell receptor beta chains from one sample, sequenced in a study of blood T cell repertoires in COVID-19. Method: immunoSEQ multiplex PCR; TCRdb's copy keeps in-frame clones and lacks some. The sample lists 300,000 to 400,000 clones; 88% were seen once. The sample was PBMCs or T cells enriched from blood (not recorded which). These receptors all come from a woman aged 18 to 35 who had recovered from COVID-19. CDR3s include the opening cysteine and the closing phenylalanine or tryptophan.

V gene,J gene,CDR3 protein
TRBV28,TRBJ1-5,CASGYRGPQHF
TRBV7-9,TRBJ2-7,CASSLGASKDYEQYF
TRBV6-2/TRBV6-3,TRBJ1-1,CASSYPPIAGSNTEAFF
TRBV5-1,TRBJ2-3,CASSLTAGGRTDTQYF
TRBV7-2,TRBJ1-4,CASSSLPGEKLFF
TRBV27,TRBJ1-1,CASSPRGNTEAFF
TRBV6-5,TRBJ1-1,CASRVDRYTEAFF
TRBV4-1,TRBJ1-1,CASSHLTTNRGRQNTEAFF
TRBV5-6,TRBJ1-1,CASSLGDRVAFF
TRBV28,TRBJ1-4,CASSLRVTNEKLFF
TRBV5-8,TRBJ2-3,CASSYSLLADTQYF
TRBV7-2,TRBJ2-3,CASSSGLASSTDTQYF
TRBV10-3,TRBJ1-1,CAISERDRGEMNTEAFF
TRBV19,TRBJ1-5,CASSILRATGGDQPQHF
TRBV5-1,TRBJ1-3,CASSFDRPELGNTIYF
TRBV19,TRBJ1-4,CASSIGRSLNEKLFF
TRBV28,TRBJ2-5,CASSLAAGLKLQETQYF
TRBV10-3,TRBJ2-1,CAISAEVGGYNEQFF
TRBV19,TRBJ1-1,CASSPGASGLTEAFF
TRBV27,TRBJ2-3,CASSETSWDTQYF
TRBV29-1,TRBJ2-7,CSVFTGDHEQYF
TRBV7-3,TRBJ2-2,CASSLVSGQNTGELFF
TRBV2,TRBJ1-5,CASSERGDSNQPQHF
TRBV7-8,TRBJ2-7,CASSFAQGAHEQYF
TRBV6-1,TRBJ1-1,CASSGGVRGLEMNTEAFF
TRBV19,TRBJ2-1,CASSTPPVGGGDYNEQFF
TRBV4-3,TRBJ2-1,CASSQEAAGYNEQFF
TRBV18,TRBJ1-1,CASSPPGLPGEAFF
TRBV19,TRBJ2-2,CASSNYGELFF
TRBV5-1,TRBJ1-6,CASSSVMGAPLHF
TRBV18,TRBJ1-1,CASSPQNGGTEAFF
TRBV5-1,TRBJ1-1,CASSSQAMMNTEAFF
TRBV4-1,TRBJ1-1,CASSQSPSLTGLNTEAFF
TRBV5-4,TRBJ2-7,CASSRDSYEQYF
TRBV5-4,TRBJ1-2,CASSFFPDSLTFYGYTF
TRBV4-1,TRBJ2-1,CASSLRGQGGEQFF